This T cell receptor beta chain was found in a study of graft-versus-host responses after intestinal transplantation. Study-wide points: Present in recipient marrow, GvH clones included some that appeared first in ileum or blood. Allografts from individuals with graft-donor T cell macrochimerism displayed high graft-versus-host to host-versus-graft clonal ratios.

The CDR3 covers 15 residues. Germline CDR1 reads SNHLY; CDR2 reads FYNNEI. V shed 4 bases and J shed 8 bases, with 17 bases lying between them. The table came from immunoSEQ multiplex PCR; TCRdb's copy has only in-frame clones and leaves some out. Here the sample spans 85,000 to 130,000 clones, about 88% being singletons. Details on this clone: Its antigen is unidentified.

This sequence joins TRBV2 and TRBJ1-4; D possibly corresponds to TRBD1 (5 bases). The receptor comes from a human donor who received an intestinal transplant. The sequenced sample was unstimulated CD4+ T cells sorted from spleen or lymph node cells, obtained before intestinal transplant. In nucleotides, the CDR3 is TGTGCCAGCAGTGGGTCAAGGGACTCGGTCGAAAAACTGTTTTTT. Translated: CASSGSRDSVEKLFF. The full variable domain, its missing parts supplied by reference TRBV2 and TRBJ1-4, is EPEVTQTPSHQVTQMGQEVILRCVPISNHLYFYWYRQILGQKVEFLVSFYNNEISEKSEIFDDQFSVERPDGSNFTLKIRSTKLEDSAMYFCASSGSRDSVEKLFFGSGTQLSVL.